The 30 T cell receptor beta chains below were found in one sample sequenced in a study of CD8 T cells in ankylosing spondylitis. Points from the study as a whole: Ankylosing spondylitis blood seemed to carry a telltale TCR beta motif made of under 10 highly homologous variants.

The antigens of these receptors remain unknown. TCRdb called the 5' RACE reads again in MiXCR, with one record for every CDR3 protein. Here the sample spans around 91,000 distinct CDR3 sequences, about 9% being singletons. Sequenced sample: blood, either unsorted or a sorted T cell fraction (not recorded which). Receptors originate from a male donor with ankylosing spondylitis.

The chain has TRBV11-1 and TRBJ2-1; TRBD2 matches 13 bases. Germline assignment: CDR1 SGHAT and CDR2 FQDESV (reference sequence). The CDR3 length is 18 residues. V was clipped by 5 bases and J by 0 bases; unmatched bases: 7. The chain's CDR3 is CASSPGTSGNHSYNEQFF. DNA for the CDR3: TGTGCCAGCAGCCCAGGGACTAGCGGGAACCACTCCTACAATGAGCAGTTCTTC.

The gene calls are TRBV27 and TRBJ2-1; 14 positions match TRBD2. This CDR3 contains 18 residues. In germline, CDR1 is MNHEY, CDR2 SMNVEV (reference sequence). Losses at the gene ends were 5 bases for V and 0 bases for J; bases not matched to a gene: 6. The DNA of the CDR3 is TGTGCCAGCAGTCCGGGACTAGCGGGAGACAGCTCCTACAATGAGCAGTTCTTC. The encoded protein is CASSPGLAGDSSYNEQFF.

This clonotype was seen many times. This chain joins TRBV12-3 or TRBV12-4 and TRBJ2-5; D gene uncertain. The CDR3 is made up of 10 amino acids. Trimming removed 10 bases from V and 5 bases from J, with 8 bases in between. The CDR3 is CAIGRETQYF. The CDR3 nucleotides read TGTGCCATTGGGCGGGAGACCCAGTACTTC.

This clonotype turned up a few times. This rearrangement joins TRBV6-2 or TRBV6-3 to TRBJ2-7; D is ambiguous. This CDR3 is 12 amino acids long. Germline V gives CDR1 MNHEY, CDR2 SVGEGT. Between the trimmed V and J ends, which lost 9 bases and 1 base, there was a span of 10 bases. The CDR3 protein is CASEDYSYEQYF. CDR3 DNA: TGTGCCAGTGAGGATTATTCCTACGAGCAGTACTTC.

At least ten counts were recorded for this clonotype. V usage is TRBV5-5 and J usage is TRBJ2-7, with 11 bases matching TRBD2. The junction had 13 bases not matched to a gene; V was cut back by 7 bases and J by 7 bases. The CDR3 has 15 amino acids. Germline CDR1 is SGHKS and CDR2 is YYEKEE (reference sequence). As DNA, the CDR3 is TGTGCCAGCTCACAGTGGACTAGCGGGCCTCGTGAGCAGTACTTC. Translation: CASSQWTSGPREQYF.

This clonotype showed up just a few times. The chain carries TRBV3-1 and TRBJ1-2; no definite D call. The CDR3 spans 11 residues. The V gene's germline CDR1 is LGHDT and CDR2 YNNKEL (reference sequence). Trimming stripped 0 bases from V and 6 bases from J, with 2 bases between. CDR3 protein: CASSQEHGYTF. CDR3 DNA: TGTGCCAGCAGCCAAGAACATGGCTACACCTTC.

The CDR3 loop reads CASSWEATSSYNEQFF. In DNA form, the CDR3 reads TGTGCCAGCAGCTGGGAGGCGACCAGCTCCTACAATGAGCAGTTCTTC. This chain connects TRBV5-6 to TRBJ2-1; D might be TRBD2 (6 bases). Between the trimmed V and J ends, which lost 3 bases and 0 bases, there was a span of 13 bases. Germline CDR1 and CDR2: SGHDT and YYEEEE. The CDR3 is 16 amino acids.

V gene TRBV14 combines with J gene TRBJ2-1, with D perhaps matching TRBD1 (5 bases). Trimming left V 1 base short and J 9 bases short, with 16 bases between. The germline V gene has CDR1 SGHDN and CDR2 FVKESK. The CDR3 covers 15 residues. CDR3 protein: CASSQGKSGWTEQFF. The CDR3 DNA sequence: TGTGCCAGCAGCCAAGGGAAGTCAGGGTGGACTGAGCAGTTCTTC.

Only a few counts were recorded for this clonotype. The V and J genes are TRBV13 and TRBJ2-7, with D tentatively TRBD1 (6 bases). Germline V gene lookup returns CDR1 PRHDT and CDR2 FYEKMQ (reference sequence). V lost 4 bases and J 0 bases, leaving 16 bases between the germline ends. This CDR3 comprises 16 residues. The CDR3 nucleotides read TGTGCCAGCAGCTCCACCCTATGGGACACCTCCTACGAGCAGTACTTC. As protein: CASSSTLWDTSYEQYF.

This clonotype was seen many times. The gene calls are TRBV12-3 or TRBV12-4 and TRBJ2-5, with 8 bases aligning to TRBD2. The CDR3 is 16 amino acids. Trimming took 3 bases from V and 5 from J; bases not matched to a gene: 11. CDR3 amino acids: CASSLGDSAGVETQYF. The CDR3 coding sequence is TGTGCCAGCAGTTTGGGGGATTCAGCGGGAGTGGAGACCCAGTACTTC.

This clonotype was recorded a few times. The V gene is TRBV7-9, the J gene TRBJ2-2; TRBD2 agrees at 12 bases. The CDR3 runs 15 residues. Germline trimming cut 10 bases from V and 6 bases from J; bases unmatched to any gene: 9. Germline V lookup: CDR1 SEHNR, CDR2 FQNEAQ (reference sequence). This CDR3 reads CATDSLAGGAGELFF. The CDR3 coding sequence is TGTGCCACCGACTCACTAGCGGGAGGCGCCGGGGAGCTGTTTTTT. The variable domain in full, completed from reference TRBV7-9 and TRBJ2-2, reads DTGVSQNPRHKITKRGQNVTFRCDPISEHNRLYWYRQTLGQGPEFLTYFQNEAQLEKSRLLSDRFSAERPKGSFSTLEIQRTEQGDSAMYLCATDSLAGGAGELFFGEGSRLTVL.

This clonotype was counted a few times. V and J are TRBV5-1 and TRBJ1-2, with 8 positions matching TRBD1. The CDR3 totals 14 residues. V lost 2 bases and J lost 5; bases outside the gene matches: 5. From germline, CDR1 is SGHRS and CDR2 YFSETQ. The CDR3: CASSLGTGRYGYTF. The CDR3 DNA is TGCGCCAGCAGCTTAGGGACAGGACGGTATGGCTACACCTTC.

This clonotype was seen many times. V is TRBV19 and J is TRBJ1-5, with D maybe TRBD1 (6 bases). Trimming pared 6 bases from V and 7 bases from J, leaving 13 bases between. There are 13 residues in the CDR3. Germline V lookup: CDR1 LNHDA, CDR2 SQIVND (reference sequence). CDR3 sequence (DNA): TGTGCCAGTAGAGACACAGGGTACCAGCCCCAGCATTTT. Residues: CASRDTGYQPQHF.

This chain links TRBV12-3 or TRBV12-4 with TRBJ2-6; D call uncertain. This CDR3 is 15 amino acids long. V was shortened by 6 bases and J by 0 bases, with 9 bases between the two germline ends. CDR3 in amino acids: CASRRAPSGANVLTF. For the CDR3, the DNA is TGTGCCAGCAGACGTGCTCCCTCTGGGGCCAACGTCCTGACTTTC.

There are a few counts of this clonotype. The V and J genes are TRBV11-2 and TRBJ2-7; 8 bases agree with TRBD2. The germline gives CDR1 SGHAT, CDR2 FQNNGV. CDR3 length: 15 amino acids. The V gene end was trimmed by 5 bases and the J gene end by 3 bases; junction bases not matched to a gene: 9. The CDR3 region has the DNA TGTGCCAGCAGCCCAGAGGCGGGAGGCCGCTACGAGCAGTACTTC. Translating it yields CASSPEAGGRYEQYF.

This clonotype was seen only a few times. The DNA of the CDR3 is TGTGCCAGCAGCGTAGGGGGCGGGAGGAGCTCCTACAATGAGCAGTTCTTC. Protein sequence: CASSVGGGRSSYNEQFF. The chain carries TRBV9 and TRBJ2-1, with 8 bases that match TRBD2. This CDR3 region has 17 residues. CDR1 is SGDLS, CDR2 YYNGEE, per germline. The ends lost 0 bases at V and 0 bases at J; junction bases unmatched: 5.

This clonotype has a handful of counts. The chain is built from TRBV13 and TRBJ2-7, with D possibly being TRBD1 (10 bases). Germline V lookup: CDR1 PRHDT, CDR2 FYEKMQ (reference sequence). The V end was cut by 5 bases, the J end by 4 bases, with 18 bases between. The CDR3 has 15 residues. The CDR3 is CASSGLAGQGYEQYV. CDR3 DNA sequence: TGTGCCAGCAGCGGTCTAGCGGGACAGGGGTACGAGCAGTACGTC.

This clonotype was observed a handful of times. V is TRBV27 and J is TRBJ2-1, with 11 positions matching TRBD2. The CDR3 consists of 16 residues. The germline gives CDR1 MNHEY, CDR2 SMNVEV (reference sequence). V dropped 0 bases and J dropped 4; count of bases not matched to a gene: 2. The CDR3 is CASSLSIAGGYNEQFF. As DNA, the CDR3 is TGTGCCAGCAGTTTATCAATAGCGGGAGGGTACAATGAGCAGTTCTTC.

This clonotype was observed many times. The chain is built from TRBV3-1 and TRBJ2-1, with 12 bases matching TRBD2. With V trimmed by 2 bases and J by 6 bases, 8 bases remained unmatched. CDR3 size: 17 residues. Per the germline V gene, CDR1 is LGHDT and CDR2 is YNNKEL (reference sequence). DNA of the CDR3: TGTGCCAGCAGCCAAAGAAGGTCTAGCGGGAGGGCCAATGAGCAGTTCTTC. Translating gives CASSQRRSSGRANEQFF.

Many counts were recorded for this clonotype. V gene TRBV20-1 combines with J gene TRBJ1-5, with D perhaps TRBD1 (5 bases). This CDR3 region has 14 residues. Germline V CDR1 and CDR2: DFQATT, SNEGSKA (reference sequence). V was pared by 5 bases and J by 5 bases, with 16 bases between. For the CDR3, the DNA is TGCAGTGCTCCCCTCTTACCGGGGCATCAGCCCCAGCATTTT. It yields the protein CSAPLLPGHQPQHF.

The chain is built from TRBV27 and TRBJ2-1; TRBD2 matches at 8 bases. The CDR3 length is 15 residues. Germline CDR1 is MNHEY and CDR2 is SMNVEV (reference sequence). V lost 7 bases, J lost 4 bases, and 9 bases stayed unmatched. This CDR3 reads CASTHRSGSYNEQFF. The CDR3 bases are TGTGCCAGCACACACCGGAGCGGGAGTTACAATGAGCAGTTCTTC.

In its sample, this clonotype was seen a few times. The chain is built from TRBV6-2 or TRBV6-3 and TRBJ1-2, with D unresolved. CDR1 is MNHEY, CDR2 SVGEGT, per germline. There are 16 residues in the CDR3. Deletions cut 7 bases from V and 6 bases from J, with 24 bases between. This CDR3 is CASTPGRPITPDGYTF. CDR3 DNA: TGTGCCAGCACCCCCGGACGGCCTATTACCCCGGATGGCTACACCTTC.

The chain uses TRBV20-1 and TRBJ2-3; no reliable D call. The ends were cut back, 4 bases at V and 2 bases at J, with 10 bases in the middle. Germline lookup yields CDR1 DFQATT and CDR2 SNEGSKA (reference sequence). The length of the CDR3 is 13 residues. CDR3 region: CSAKGHYTDTQYF. The CDR3 region has the DNA TGCAGTGCTAAGGGCCATTACACAGATACGCAGTATTTT.

There are a few counts of this clonotype. The chain joins TRBV6-7 to TRBJ2-1; D perhaps matches TRBD2 (6 bases). TRBV6-7 is sorted into the ORF group, with uncertain function. The germline V and J ends were trimmed by 2 bases and 6 bases, with 20 bases remaining between them. CDR3 length: 17 amino acids. For the CDR3, the DNA is TGTGCCAGCAGTTACGGGGCTAGCGAACGGGGAATCAATGAGCAGTTCTTC. Translating it yields CASSYGASERGINEQFF.

The V gene is TRBV6-7, the J gene TRBJ2-1, with TRBD2 matching 7 bases. TRBV6-7 is an ORF for which the function is uncertain. The trim removed 11 bases at V and 4 bases at J, leaving 23 bases unmatched. The CDR3 sequence is 18 residues long. DNA for the CDR3: TGTGCCCAGGACGAGGACGAGCCCCCTAGCGGATATTACAATGAGCAGTTCTTC. Amino acids: CAQDEDEPPSGYYNEQFF.

The sample holds a few counts of this clonotype. The rearrangement uses TRBV20-1 and TRBJ2-1; D not resolved. Germline V gives CDR1 DFQATT, CDR2 SNEGSKA (reference sequence). Between the trimmed V and J ends, which lost 0 bases and 4 bases, there was a span of 7 bases. This CDR3 has 13 residues. The CDR3 loop is CSARDLGYNEQFF. DNA for the CDR3: TGCAGTGCTAGAGATCTGGGTTACAATGAGCAGTTCTTC.

Many counts were recorded for this clonotype. The genes are TRBV12-3 or TRBV12-4 and TRBJ2-7, with TRBD2 as a possible D gene (6 bases). The CDR3 runs to 13 residues. V lost 6 bases and J 0 bases, leaving 9 bases between the germline ends. DNA for the CDR3: TGTGCCAGCAGCTTGGGGGGCTCCTACGAGCAGTACTTC. This sequence encodes CASSLGGSYEQYF.

This clonotype occurred a few times. The chain combines TRBV7-9 with TRBJ2-2; the D call may be TRBD1 or TRBD2 (6 bases each). From germline, CDR1 is SEHNR and CDR2 FQNEAQ (reference sequence). CDR3 length: 16 residues. V was cut by 6 bases and J by 0 bases, with 14 bases left in between. The CDR3: CASRGTGTSNTGELFF. CDR3 sequence (DNA): TGTGCCAGCAGAGGTACAGGGACTTCGAACACCGGGGAGCTGTTTTTT. Using reference TRBV7-9 and TRBJ2-2 for the parts outside the CDR3, the full variable domain is DTGVSQNPRHKITKRGQNVTFRCDPISEHNRLYWYRQTLGQGPEFLTYFQNEAQLEKSRLLSDRFSAERPKGSFSTLEIQRTEQGDSAMYLCASRGTGTSNTGELFFGEGSRLTVL.

In this sample, this clonotype turned up a few times. V and J are TRBV29-1 and TRBJ2-1, with TRBD1 identical over 10 bases. V gave up 6 bases and J gave up 7 bases; unmatched junction bases: 9. Germline-derived CDR1 and CDR2 are SQVTM and ANQGSEA. This CDR3 spans 14 amino acids. DNA for the CDR3: TGCAGCGTCGAGGGACAGGGGTCCCTAAATGAGCAGTTCTTC. Translation gives CSVEGQGSLNEQFF.

At least ten counts were recorded for this clonotype. The rearrangement uses TRBV19 and TRBJ2-1; TRBD2 matches 10 bases. The CDR3 runs to 14 residues. Trimming cost V 6 bases and J 8 bases; bases outside gene matches: 7. The germline V gene encodes CDR1 LNHDA and CDR2 SQIVND (reference sequence). CDR3 residues: CASRQSGRADEQFF. In nucleotides, the CDR3 is TGTGCCAGTAGGCAAAGCGGGAGGGCCGATGAGCAGTTCTTC.